This T cell receptor beta chain was documented in a study of cytomegalovirus exposure and HLA in healthy donors. CDR3 length equals 13 residues. The method was immunoSEQ multiplex PCR; TCRdb's version includes in-frame clones alone and lacks a portion of them. The sample carries some 230,000 clones, 75% to 95% recorded once. The rearrangement joins TRBV1 to TRBJ2-7; TRBD2, the table's D call, was not compared with the DNA. TRBV1 is a documented pseudogene. Sequences were obtained from PBMCs. The receptor was isolated from a woman aged 18-29 years in good health and CMV-seronegative. The CDR3 loop reads CTSRRTISYEQYF. CDR3 bases: TGCACCAGCAGGCGGACTATCTCCTACGAGCAGTACTTC.